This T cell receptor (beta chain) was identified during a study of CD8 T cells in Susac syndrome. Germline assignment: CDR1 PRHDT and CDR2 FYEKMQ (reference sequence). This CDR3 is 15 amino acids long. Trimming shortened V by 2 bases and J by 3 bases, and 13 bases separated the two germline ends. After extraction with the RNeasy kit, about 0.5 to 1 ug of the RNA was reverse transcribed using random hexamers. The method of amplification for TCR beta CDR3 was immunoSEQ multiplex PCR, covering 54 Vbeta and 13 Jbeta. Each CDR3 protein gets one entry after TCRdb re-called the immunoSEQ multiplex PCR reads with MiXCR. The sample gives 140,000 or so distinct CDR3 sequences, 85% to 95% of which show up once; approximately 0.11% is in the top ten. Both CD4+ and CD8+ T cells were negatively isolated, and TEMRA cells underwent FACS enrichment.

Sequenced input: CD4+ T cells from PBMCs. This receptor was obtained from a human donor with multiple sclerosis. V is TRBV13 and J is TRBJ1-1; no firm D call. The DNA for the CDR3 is TGTGCCAGCAGCTTAAGAGCTAGTACCCACACTGAAGCTTTCTTT. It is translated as CASSLRASTHTEAFF. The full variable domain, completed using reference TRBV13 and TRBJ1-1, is AAGVIQSPRHLIKEKRETATLKCYPIPRHDTVYWYQQGPGQDPQFLISFYEKMQSDKGSIPDRFSAQQFSDYHSELNMSSLELGDSALYFCASSLRASTHTEAFFGQGTRLTVV.